The clone carrying this TCR beta chain turned up a few times. The record originates from a study of blood T cell repertoires in COVID-19. Across the study: Material from acute and convalescent COVID-19 was sourced from the United States, Italy and Spain. In each case, the material was cDNA or gDNA derived from T cells, B-cell-depleted T cells, or PBMCs.

The CDR3 loop spans 16 amino acids. Germline V gives CDR1 MGHRA, CDR2 YSYEKL. The V end lost 1 base, the J end lost 5 bases, and 15 bases lay between the germline ends. How the authors handled the data: Cell counts per sample came from amplifying reference gene primers. Method: immunoSEQ multiplex PCR; TCRdb's copy keeps in-frame clones and lacks some. The V and J calls and clone size were taken over from that table, and D and trimming were inferred from the DNA. The repertoire consists of 95,000 to 150,000 clones, with roughly 90% occurring once and the leading ten covering 7.6%. Sequencing input: peripheral blood. This sequence joins TRBV4-1 and TRBJ2-1, with a tentative D call TRBD2 (6 bases). The receptor was isolated from a man between 45 and 60 years old with acute or convalescent COVID-19. Written as DNA, the CDR3 is TGCGCCAGCAGCCAAGGCCGGGAGAGGGGAAACAATGAGCAGTTCTTC. Translated: CASSQGRERGNNEQFF.